The 3 T cell receptor beta chains presented below share a single source sample, sequenced in a study of blood T cell repertoires in COVID-19. TCRdb's table, derived via immunoSEQ multiplex PCR, lists solely in-frame clones and lacks some. Among 450,000 to 500,000 clones listed, approximately 85% were seen once. Sequencing was carried out using peripheral blood. The receptors shown here come from a human donor in a cohort sampled during active COVID-19.

The V call is TRBV7-6, the J call TRBJ2-3; TRBD2 agrees at 7 bases. The germline V gene encodes CDR1 SGHVS and CDR2 FNYEAQ. The J segment lost 0 bases and the V segment lost 1 base, leaving 1 base of the junction unmatched. This CDR3 has 15 amino acids. The DNA of the CDR3 is TGTGCCAGCAGCTTAGGACTAGCTAGCACAGATACGCAGTATTTT. Translating gives CASSLGLASTDTQYF. The full variable domain, rest sourced from reference TRBV7-6 and TRBJ2-3, is GAGVSQSPRYKVTKRGQDVALRCDPISGHVSLYWYRQALGQGPEFLTYFNYEAQQDKSGLPNDRFSAERPEGSISTLTIQRTEQRDSAMYRCASSLGLASTDTQYFGPGTRLTVL.

The chain uses TRBV6-5 and TRBJ1-6, with 8 bases identical to TRBD1. Germline lookup yields CDR1 MNHEY and CDR2 SVGAGI. This CDR3 is 14 amino acids long. The V and J ends lost 2 bases and 9 bases, in that order; junction bases with no gene match: 3. The CDR3 protein is CASSYGQGASPLHF. The CDR3 DNA reads as TGTGCCAGCAGTTACGGGCAGGGGGCTTCACCCCTCCACTTT.

This clone was found a few times. The chain joins TRBV19 to TRBJ1-2, with TRBD1 matching 7 bases. Trimming cost V 4 bases and J 6 bases; bases outside gene matches: 14. The CDR3 runs to 16 residues. Germline V gene data show CDR1 as LNHDA and CDR2 as SQIVND (reference sequence). The CDR3 DNA sequence: TGTGCCAGTAGTACATCGCTTTTGACAGGGTCTGATGGCTACACCTTC. This gives the protein CASSTSLLTGSDGYTF.